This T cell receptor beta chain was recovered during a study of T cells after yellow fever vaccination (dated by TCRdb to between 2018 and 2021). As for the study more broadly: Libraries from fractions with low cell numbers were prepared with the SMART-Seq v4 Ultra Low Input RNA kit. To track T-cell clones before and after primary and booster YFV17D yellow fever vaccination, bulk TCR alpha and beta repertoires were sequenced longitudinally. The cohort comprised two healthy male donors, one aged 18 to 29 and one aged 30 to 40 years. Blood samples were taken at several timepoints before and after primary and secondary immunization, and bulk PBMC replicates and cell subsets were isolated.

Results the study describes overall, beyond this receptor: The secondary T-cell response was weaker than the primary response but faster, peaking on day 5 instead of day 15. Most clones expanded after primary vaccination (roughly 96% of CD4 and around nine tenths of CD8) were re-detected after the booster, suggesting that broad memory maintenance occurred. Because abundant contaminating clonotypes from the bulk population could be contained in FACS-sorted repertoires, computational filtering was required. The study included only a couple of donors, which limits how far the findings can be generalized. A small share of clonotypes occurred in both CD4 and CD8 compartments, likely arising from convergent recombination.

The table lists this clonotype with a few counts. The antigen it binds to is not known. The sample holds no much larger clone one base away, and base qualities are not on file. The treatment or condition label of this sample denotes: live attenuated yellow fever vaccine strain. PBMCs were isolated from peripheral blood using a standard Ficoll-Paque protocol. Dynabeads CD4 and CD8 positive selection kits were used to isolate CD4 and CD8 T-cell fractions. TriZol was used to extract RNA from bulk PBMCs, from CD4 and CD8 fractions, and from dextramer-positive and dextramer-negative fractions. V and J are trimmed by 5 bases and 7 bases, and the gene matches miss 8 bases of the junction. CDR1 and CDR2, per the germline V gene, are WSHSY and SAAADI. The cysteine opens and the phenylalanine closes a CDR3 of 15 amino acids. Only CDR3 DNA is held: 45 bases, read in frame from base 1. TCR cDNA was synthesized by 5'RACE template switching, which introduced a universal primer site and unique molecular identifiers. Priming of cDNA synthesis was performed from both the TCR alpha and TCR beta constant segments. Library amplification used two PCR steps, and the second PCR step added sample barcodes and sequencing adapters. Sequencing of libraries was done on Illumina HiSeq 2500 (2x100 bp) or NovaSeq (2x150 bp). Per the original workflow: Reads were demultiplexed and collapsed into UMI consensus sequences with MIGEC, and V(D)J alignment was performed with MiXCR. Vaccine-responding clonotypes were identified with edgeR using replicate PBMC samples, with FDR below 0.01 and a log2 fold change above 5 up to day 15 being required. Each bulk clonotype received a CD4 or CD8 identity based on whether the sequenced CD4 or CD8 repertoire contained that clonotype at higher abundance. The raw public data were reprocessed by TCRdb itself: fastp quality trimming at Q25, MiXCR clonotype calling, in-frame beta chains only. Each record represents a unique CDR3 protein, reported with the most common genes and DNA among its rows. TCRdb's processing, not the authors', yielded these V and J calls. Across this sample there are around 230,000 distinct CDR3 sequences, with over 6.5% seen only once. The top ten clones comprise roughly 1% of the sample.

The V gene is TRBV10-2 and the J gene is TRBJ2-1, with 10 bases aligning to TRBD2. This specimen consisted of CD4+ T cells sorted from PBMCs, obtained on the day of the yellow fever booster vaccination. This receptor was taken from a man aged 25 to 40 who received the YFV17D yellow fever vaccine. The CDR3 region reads CASSNLAGEWNEQFF. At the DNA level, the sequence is TGCGCCAGCAGTAATCTAGCGGGAGAGTGGAATGAGCAGTTCTTC.